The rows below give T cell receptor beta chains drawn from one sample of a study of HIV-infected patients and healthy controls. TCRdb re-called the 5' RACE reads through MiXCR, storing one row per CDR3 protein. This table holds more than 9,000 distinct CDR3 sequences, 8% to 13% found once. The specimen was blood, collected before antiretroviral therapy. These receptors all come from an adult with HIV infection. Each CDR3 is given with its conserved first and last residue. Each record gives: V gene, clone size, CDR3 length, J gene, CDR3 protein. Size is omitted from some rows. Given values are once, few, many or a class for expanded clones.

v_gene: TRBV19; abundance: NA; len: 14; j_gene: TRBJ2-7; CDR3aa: CASSMWGITYEQYF
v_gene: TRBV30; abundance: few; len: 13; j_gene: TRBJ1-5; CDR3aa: CAWRGDSNQPQHF
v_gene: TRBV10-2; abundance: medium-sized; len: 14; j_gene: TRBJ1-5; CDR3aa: CASEGQGSNQPQHF
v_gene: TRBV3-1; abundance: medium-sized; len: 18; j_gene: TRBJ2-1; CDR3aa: CASSTLREHLSRYNEQFF
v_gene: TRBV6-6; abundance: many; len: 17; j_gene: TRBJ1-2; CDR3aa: CASTPGDRGALNYGYTF
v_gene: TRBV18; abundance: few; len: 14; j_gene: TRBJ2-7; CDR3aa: CASSPRYRSYEQYF
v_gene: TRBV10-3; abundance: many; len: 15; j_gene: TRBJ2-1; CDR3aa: CAMRPGWRQNNEQFF
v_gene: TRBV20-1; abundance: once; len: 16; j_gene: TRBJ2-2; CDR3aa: CSASFGLALSSGELFF
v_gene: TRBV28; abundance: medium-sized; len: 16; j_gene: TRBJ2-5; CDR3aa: CASSPGGRYYQETQYF
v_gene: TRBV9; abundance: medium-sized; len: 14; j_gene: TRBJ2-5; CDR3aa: CASSGRDLQETQYF
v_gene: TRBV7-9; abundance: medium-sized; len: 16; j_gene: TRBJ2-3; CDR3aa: CASSSPTEGGTDTQYF
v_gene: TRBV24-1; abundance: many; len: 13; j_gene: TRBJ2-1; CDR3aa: CATSQGSYNEQFF
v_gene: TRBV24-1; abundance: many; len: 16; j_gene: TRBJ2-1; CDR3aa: CATSDLPGVSYNEQFF
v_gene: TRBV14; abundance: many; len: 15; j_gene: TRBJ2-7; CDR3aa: CASSRNRGSSYEQYF
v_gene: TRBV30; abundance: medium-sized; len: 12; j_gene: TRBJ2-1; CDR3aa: CAWSGTGDEQFF
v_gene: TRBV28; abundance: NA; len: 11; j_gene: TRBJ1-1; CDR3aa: CASSLGLEAFF
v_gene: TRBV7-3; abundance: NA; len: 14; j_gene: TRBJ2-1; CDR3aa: CASSLNLGYNEQFF
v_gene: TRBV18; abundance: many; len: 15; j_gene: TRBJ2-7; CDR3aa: CASSPQASGKDEQYF
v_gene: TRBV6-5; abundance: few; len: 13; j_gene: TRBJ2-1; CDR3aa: CASSGTGRNEQFF
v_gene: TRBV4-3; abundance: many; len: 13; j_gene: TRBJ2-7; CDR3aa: CASSPGRVHEQYF
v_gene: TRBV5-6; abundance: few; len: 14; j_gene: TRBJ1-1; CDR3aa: CASSIMTSDTEAFF
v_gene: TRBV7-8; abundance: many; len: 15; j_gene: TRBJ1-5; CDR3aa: CASSLFRTGHQPQHF